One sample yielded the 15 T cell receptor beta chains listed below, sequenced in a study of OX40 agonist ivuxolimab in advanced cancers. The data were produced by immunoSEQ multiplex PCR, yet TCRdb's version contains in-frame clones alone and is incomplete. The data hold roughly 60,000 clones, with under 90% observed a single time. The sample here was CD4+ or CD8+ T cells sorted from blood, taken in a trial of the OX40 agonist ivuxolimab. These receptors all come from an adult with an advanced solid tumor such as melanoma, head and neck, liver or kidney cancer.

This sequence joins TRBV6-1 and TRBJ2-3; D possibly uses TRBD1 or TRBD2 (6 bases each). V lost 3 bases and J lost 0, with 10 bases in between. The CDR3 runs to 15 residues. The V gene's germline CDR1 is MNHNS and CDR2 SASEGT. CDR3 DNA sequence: TGTGCCAGCAGTGAGGGGGGCGATAGCACAGATACGCAGTATTTT. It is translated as CASSEGGDSTDTQYF.

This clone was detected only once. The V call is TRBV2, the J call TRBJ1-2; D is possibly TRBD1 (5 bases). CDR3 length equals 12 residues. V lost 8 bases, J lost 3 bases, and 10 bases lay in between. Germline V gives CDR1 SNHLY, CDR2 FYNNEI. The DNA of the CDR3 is TGTGCCAGCCCAGGGCGGGACTATGGCTACACCTTC. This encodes CASPGRDYGYTF.

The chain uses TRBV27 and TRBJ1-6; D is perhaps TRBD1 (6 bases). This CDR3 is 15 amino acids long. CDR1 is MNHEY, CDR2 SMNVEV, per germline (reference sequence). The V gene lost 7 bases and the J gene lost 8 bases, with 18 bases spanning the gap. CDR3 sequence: CASTPSRGYHSPLHF. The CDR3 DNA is TGTGCCAGCACCCCGAGTAGGGGGTATCATTCACCCCTCCACTTT.

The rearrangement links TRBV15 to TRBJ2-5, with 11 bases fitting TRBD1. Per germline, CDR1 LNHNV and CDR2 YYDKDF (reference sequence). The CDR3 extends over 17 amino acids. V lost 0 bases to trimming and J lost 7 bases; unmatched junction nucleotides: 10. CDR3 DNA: TGTGCCACCAGCAGAGATCGGGGGACAGGGGGTTCCCGGACCCAGTACTTC. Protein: CATSRDRGTGGSRTQYF. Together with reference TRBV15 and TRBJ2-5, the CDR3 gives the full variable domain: DAMVIQNPRYQVTQFGKPVTLSCSQTLNHNVMYWYQQKSSQAPKLLFHYYDKDFNNEADTPDNFQSRRPNTSFCFLDIRSPGLGDTAMYLCATSRDRGTGGSRTQYFGPGTRLLVL.

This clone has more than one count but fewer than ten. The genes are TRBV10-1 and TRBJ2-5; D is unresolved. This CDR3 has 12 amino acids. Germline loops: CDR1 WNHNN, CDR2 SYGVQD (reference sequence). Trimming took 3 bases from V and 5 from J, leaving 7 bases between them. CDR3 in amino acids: CASSDPTETQYF. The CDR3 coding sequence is TGCGCCAGCAGTGACCCAACGGAGACCCAGTACTTC.

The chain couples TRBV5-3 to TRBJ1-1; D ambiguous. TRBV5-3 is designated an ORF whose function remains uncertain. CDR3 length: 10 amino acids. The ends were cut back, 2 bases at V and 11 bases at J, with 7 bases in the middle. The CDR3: CARSFVGAFF. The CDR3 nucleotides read TGTGCCAGAAGCTTCGTCGGCGCTTTCTTT.

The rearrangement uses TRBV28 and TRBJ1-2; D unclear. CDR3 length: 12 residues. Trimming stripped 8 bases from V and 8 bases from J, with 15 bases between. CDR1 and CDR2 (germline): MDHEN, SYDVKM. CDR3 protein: CASERIADGYTF. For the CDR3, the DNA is TGTGCCAGCGAGAGAATAGCCGACGGCTACACCTTC.

The CDR3, as DNA: TGTGCCAGCAGTTCCCCTGCGGGGGGGACCTACGAGCAGTACTTC. It is translated as CASSSPAGGTYEQYF. The chain couples TRBV6-6 to TRBJ2-7; the match to TRBD2 covers 9 bases. After removal of 4 bases from V and 2 bases from J, the junction contained 6 bases not matched to a gene. Germline V lookup: CDR1 MNHNY, CDR2 SVGAGI (reference sequence). The CDR3 runs 15 residues.

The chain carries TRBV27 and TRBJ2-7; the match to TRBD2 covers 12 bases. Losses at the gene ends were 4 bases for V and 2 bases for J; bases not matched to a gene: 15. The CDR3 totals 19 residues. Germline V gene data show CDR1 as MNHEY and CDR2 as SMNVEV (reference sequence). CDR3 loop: CASSSRTGSLAGGTYEQYF. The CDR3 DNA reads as TGTGCCAGCAGTTCCCGGACAGGGTCCCTAGCGGGGGGGACCTACGAGCAGTACTTC.

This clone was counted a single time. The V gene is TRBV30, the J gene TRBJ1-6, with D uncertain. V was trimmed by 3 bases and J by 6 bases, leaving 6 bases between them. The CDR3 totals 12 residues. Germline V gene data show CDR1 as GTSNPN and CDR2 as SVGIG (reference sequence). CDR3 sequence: CAWRQINSPLHF. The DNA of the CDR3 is TGTGCCTGGAGGCAGATTAATTCACCCCTCCACTTT.

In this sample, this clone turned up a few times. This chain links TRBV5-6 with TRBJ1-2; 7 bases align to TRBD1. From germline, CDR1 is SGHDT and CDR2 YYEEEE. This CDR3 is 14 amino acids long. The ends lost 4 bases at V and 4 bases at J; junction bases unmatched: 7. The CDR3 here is CASSLGQEAYGYTF. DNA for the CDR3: TGTGCCAGCAGCCTCGGACAGGAGGCCTATGGCTACACCTTC.

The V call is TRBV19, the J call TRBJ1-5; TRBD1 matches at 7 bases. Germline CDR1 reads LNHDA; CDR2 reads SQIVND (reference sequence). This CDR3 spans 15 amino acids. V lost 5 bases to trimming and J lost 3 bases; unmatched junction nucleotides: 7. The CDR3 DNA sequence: TGTGCCAGTAGTGTTGGACAGGTTTTCAATCAGCCCCAGCATTTT. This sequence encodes CASSVGQVFNQPQHF.

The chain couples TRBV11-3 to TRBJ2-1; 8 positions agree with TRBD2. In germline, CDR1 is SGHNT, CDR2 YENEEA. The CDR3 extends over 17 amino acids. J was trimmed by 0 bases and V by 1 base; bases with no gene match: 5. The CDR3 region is CASSLGVAGSSYNEQFF. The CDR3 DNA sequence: TGTGCCAGCAGCTTAGGGGTAGCGGGGAGCTCCTACAATGAGCAGTTCTTC.

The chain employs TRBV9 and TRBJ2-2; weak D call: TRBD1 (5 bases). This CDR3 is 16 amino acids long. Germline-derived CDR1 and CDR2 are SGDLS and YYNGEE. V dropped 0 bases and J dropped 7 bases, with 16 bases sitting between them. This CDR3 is CASSVAVLGVDGELFF. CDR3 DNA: TGTGCCAGCAGCGTAGCTGTTCTAGGGGTGGACGGGGAGCTGTTTTTT.

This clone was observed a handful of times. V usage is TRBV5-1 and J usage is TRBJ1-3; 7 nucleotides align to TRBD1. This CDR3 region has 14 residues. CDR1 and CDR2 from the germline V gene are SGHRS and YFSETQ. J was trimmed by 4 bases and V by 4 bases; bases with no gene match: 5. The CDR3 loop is CASSRDSPGNTIYF. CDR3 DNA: TGCGCCAGCAGCCGGGACAGTCCGGGAAACACCATATATTTT.